This T cell receptor beta chain was identified in a study of shared T cell receptors in the human thymus. The table came from immunoSEQ multiplex PCR; TCRdb's copy has only in-frame clones and leaves some out. Of hundreds of thousands of clones listed, more than 70% were seen once; the top ten hold roughly 0.0087%. CDR3 length equals 15 residues. Germline V gives CDR1 SGHRS, CDR2 YFSETQ. The J segment lost 0 bases and the V segment lost 4 bases, leaving 7 bases of the junction unmatched. The same sample was also used in a study of human thymus T cells. That work states: The donor group consisted of healthy Finnish infants who were having corrective surgery for congenital heart defects. During corrective heart surgery, resections were taken, and the thymus tissue came from them. Apparent skewing of V and J gene usage characterized both thymic and blood repertoires. Reports from related research described highly overlapping thymic repertoires among unrelated individuals.

Sequences were obtained from thymocytes. The receptor was derived from a boy under two years old with a congenital heart defect. The V and J genes are TRBV5-1 and TRBJ2-7, with 7 bases lining up with TRBD1. In DNA form, the CDR3 reads TGCGCCAGCAGCGCTCACAGGGGTCCCTCCTACGAGCAGTACTTC. Protein sequence: CASSAHRGPSYEQYF.